Below are 17 T cell receptor beta chains sequenced from a single sample in a study of blood T cells in healthy people across ages. Combining a sample-barcoded 5' primer with a J-beta primer mix, a second PCR ran for about 7 to 11 cycles. Each CDR3 protein gets one entry after TCRdb re-called the 5' RACE reads with MiXCR. The data contain some 710,000 distinct CDR3 sequences, 35% to 60% of them singletons. Sequenced: blood. All receptors derive from an elderly man in good health.

This clonotype turned up a few times. V and J are TRBV20-1 and TRBJ2-3, with 11 bases matching TRBD1. CDR1 and CDR2 from the germline V gene are DFQATT and SNEGSKA (reference sequence). The trim removed 3 bases at V and 4 bases at J, leaving 9 bases unmatched. The CDR3 totals 16 residues. CDR3 in amino acids: CSASVVPGQGADTQYF. CDR3 nucleotide sequence: TGCAGTGCTAGCGTTGTCCCGGGACAGGGGGCAGATACGCAGTATTTT.

The chain combines TRBV20-1 with TRBJ2-3; 7 bases line up with TRBD1. The CDR3 is made up of 16 amino acids. The junction had 13 bases not matched to a gene; V was cut back by 5 bases and J by 2 bases. Germline V gene lookup returns CDR1 DFQATT and CDR2 SNEGSKA (reference sequence). CDR3 loop: CSAARAGTEITDTQYF. The DNA of the CDR3 is TGCAGTGCTGCAAGAGCCGGGACAGAGATCACAGATACGCAGTATTTT.

V usage is TRBV5-1 and J usage is TRBJ2-1; D possibly corresponds to TRBD2 (5 bases). With the DNA end fitting TRBJ2-7 better, the J assignment may be wrong. This CDR3 comprises 15 residues. Germline V gives CDR1 SGHRS, CDR2 YFSETQ. For the CDR3, the DNA is TGCGCCAGCAGCACCGGACTTGGCTCCTACAATGAGCAGTACTTC. This sequence encodes CASSTGLGSYNEQYF.

This clonotype was counted between two and nine times. The chain links TRBV5-1 to TRBJ2-3; 9 nucleotides match TRBD1. The CDR3 has 15 amino acids. With V trimmed by 2 bases and J by 4 bases, 5 bases remained unmatched. From germline, CDR1 is SGHRS and CDR2 YFSETQ. Written as DNA, the CDR3 is TGCGCCAGCAGCTTTACAGGGGGCATTGCAGATACGCAGTATTTT. This sequence encodes CASSFTGGIADTQYF.

This clonotype has just a few counts. One junction end disagrees with the germline gene, perhaps due to a read error. This sequence joins TRBV20-1 and TRBJ2-7; D remains ambiguous. The CDR3 runs to 15 residues. The V gene's germline CDR1 is DFQATT and CDR2 SNEGSKA (reference sequence). The CDR3 here is CSARDRARSSYVQYF. The CDR3 coding sequence is TGCAGTGCTAGAGATCGTGCTCGTAGCTCCTACGTGCAGTACTTC.

V and J are TRBV12-3 or TRBV12-4 and TRBJ1-2, with D maybe TRBD1 (6 bases). The CDR3 is made up of 14 amino acids. The V and J ends lost 6 bases and 4 bases respectively, with 15 bases between them. CDR3: CASSQGQPAYGYTF. Written as DNA, the CDR3 is TGTGCCAGCAGCCAAGGACAGCCGGCCTATGGCTACACCTTC.

The V and J genes are TRBV20-1 and TRBJ2-7; 12 nucleotides agree with TRBD2. This CDR3 has 17 amino acids. Germline CDR1 DFQATT, CDR2 SNEGSKA (reference sequence). Trimming cost V 0 bases and J 2 bases; bases outside gene matches: 8. This CDR3 is CSARDLQLAGGAYEQYF. CDR3 in DNA: TGCAGTGCTAGAGACCTTCAACTAGCGGGAGGCGCCTACGAGCAGTACTTC.

This clonotype is a singleton in its sample. The V and J genes are TRBV18 and TRBJ1-1, with D perhaps TRBD1 (5 bases). Germline V gene data show CDR1 as KGHSH and CDR2 as LQKENI. Trimming shortened V by 4 bases and J by 1 base, and 16 bases separated the two germline ends. CDR3 size: 16 residues. DNA of the CDR3: TGTGCCAGCTCACTGTCCGGGGGGGGAACGAACACTGAAGCTTTCTTT. It codes for CASSLSGGGTNTEAFF.

The genes are TRBV25-1 and TRBJ1-2, with TRBD1 identical over 7 bases. Per germline, CDR1 MGHDK and CDR2 SYGVNS. CDR3 length: 14 amino acids. Trimming at V came to 2 bases and at J to 8 bases, leaving 8 bases not matched to a gene. DNA for the CDR3: TGTGCCAGCAGTGAAAAGGGGGCGCAGAGGGGCTACACCTTC. This encodes CASSEKGAQRGYTF.

The chain links TRBV10-3 to TRBJ2-5; 7 bases match TRBD2. Germline lookup yields CDR1 ENHRY and CDR2 SYGVKD. CDR3 length: 14 amino acids. V dropped 5 bases and J dropped 11; count of bases not matched to a gene: 14. The CDR3 DNA sequence: TGTGCCATCAGTCCCGGACTAGTTCCCAATGAGCAGTACTTC. Protein: CAISPGLVPNEQYF.

Notes on this clonotype: At one boundary the junction diverges from the germline segment, which might be a read error. The CDR3 loop is CASAPGQGFYEQYF. For the CDR3, the DNA is TGTGCCAGCGCACCGGGACAGGGCTTCTACGAGCAGTACTTC. V gene TRBV18 combines with J gene TRBJ2-7, with 9 bases fitting TRBD1. CDR3 size: 14 residues. From germline, CDR1 is KGHSH and CDR2 LQKENI.

V gene TRBV5-1 combines with J gene TRBJ1-4; a weak D match, TRBD1 (5 bases). Looked up from germline, CDR1 is SGHRS and CDR2 is YFSETQ. This CDR3 spans 16 amino acids. Trimming pared 0 bases from V and 5 bases from J, leaving 14 bases between. DNA of the CDR3: TGCGCCAGCAGCTTGGCGGGGGGTTCGGAGAATGAAAAACTGTTTTTT. The encoded protein is CASSLAGGSENEKLFF.

This clonotype has just a few counts. The J gene is TRBJ2-1, the V gene TRBV2; no reliable D call. The germline V gene encodes CDR1 SNHLY and CDR2 FYNNEI. CDR3 length equals 12 residues. V dropped 2 bases and J dropped 8 bases, with 7 bases sitting between them. CDR3 protein: CASSEQSHEQFF. In DNA form, the CDR3 reads TGTGCCAGCAGTGAACAGTCCCATGAGCAGTTCTTC.

The chain is built from TRBV12-3 or TRBV12-4 and TRBJ2-3; D call uncertain. V was cut by 6 bases and J by 2 bases, with 9 bases left in between. This CDR3 is 13 amino acids long. DNA for the CDR3: TGTGCCAGCAGCAGTTTAGCCACAGATACGCAGTATTTT. Residues: CASSSLATDTQYF.

The chain recombines TRBV20-1 with TRBJ2-1, with TRBD2 matching 7 bases. The CDR3 spans 15 residues. The germline V gene encodes CDR1 DFQATT and CDR2 SNEGSKA (reference sequence). Trimming removed 1 base from V and 4 bases from J; junction bases left unmatched: 7. CDR3 amino acids: CSARGVGGVYNEQFF. CDR3 nucleotide sequence: TGCAGTGCTAGAGGAGTGGGAGGGGTTTACAATGAGCAGTTCTTC.

This clonotype has only a few counts. A junction end diverges from the germline sequence, so it may reflect a read error. V and J are TRBV6-6 and TRBJ1-5; D uncertain. CDR3 length: 15 amino acids. The germline gives CDR1 MNHNY, CDR2 SVGAGI (reference sequence). CDR3 DNA: TGTGCCAGCAGTTATATCATCCGTAGCAATCAACCCCAGCATTTT. It codes for CASSYIIRSNQPQHF.

This chain connects TRBV3-1 to TRBJ2-6; a weak D match, TRBD1 (6 bases). The germline V gene has CDR1 LGHDT and CDR2 YNNKEL (reference sequence). The length of the CDR3 is 17 residues. V lost 8 bases to trimming and J lost 0 bases, with 17 bases between them. The CDR3 is CASGLGQSDSGANVLTF. The CDR3 region has the DNA TGTGCCAGCGGCCTAGGACAGTCTGACTCTGGGGCCAACGTCCTGACTTTC.